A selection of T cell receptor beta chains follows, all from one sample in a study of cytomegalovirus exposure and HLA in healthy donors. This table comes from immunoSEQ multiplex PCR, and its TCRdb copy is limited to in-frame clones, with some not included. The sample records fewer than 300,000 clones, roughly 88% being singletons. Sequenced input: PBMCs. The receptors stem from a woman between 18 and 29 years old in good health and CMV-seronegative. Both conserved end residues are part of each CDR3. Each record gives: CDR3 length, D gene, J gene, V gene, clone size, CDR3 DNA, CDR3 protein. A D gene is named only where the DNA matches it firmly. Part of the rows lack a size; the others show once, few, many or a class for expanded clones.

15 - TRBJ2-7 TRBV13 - TGTGCCAGCAGCTTAGGAGGGCGACTAGATTACGAGCAGTACTTC CASSLGGRLDYEQYF
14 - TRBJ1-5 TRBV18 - TGTGCCAGCTCACCAGGGATAGGAGGTCAGCCCCAGCATTTT CASSPGIGGQPQHF
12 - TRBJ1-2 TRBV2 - TGTGCCAGCAGTGATTACGGGTACGGCTACACCTTC CASSDYGYGYTF
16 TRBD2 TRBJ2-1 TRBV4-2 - TGTGCCAGCAGCCAAGACAATCGAGCGGGATTCAATGAGCAGTTCTTC CASSQDNRAGFNEQFF
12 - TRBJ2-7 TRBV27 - TGTGCCAGCGGACCATCTAGGGGCGAGCAGTACTTC CASGPSRGEQYF
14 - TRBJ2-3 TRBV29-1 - TGCAGCGTTGGAGACTACCGAGCCACAGATACGCAGTATTTT CSVGDYRATDTQYF
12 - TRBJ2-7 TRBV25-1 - TGTGCCAGCAGTGCAATTTCCGGCGAGCAGTACTTC CASSAISGEQYF
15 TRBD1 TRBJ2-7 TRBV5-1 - TGCGCCAGCAGCCCCCGACAGGGACACTCCTACGAGCAGTACTTC CASSPRQGHSYEQYF
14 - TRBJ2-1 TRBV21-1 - TGTGCCAGCAGCAACCGTACTTCCTACAATGAGCAGTTCTTC CASSNRTSYNEQFF
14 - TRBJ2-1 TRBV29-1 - TGCAGCGTTGAAAGGGTCCGGGGGTACAATGAGCAGTTCTTC CSVERVRGYNEQFF
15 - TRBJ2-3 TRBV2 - TGTGCCAGCAGTGAAAGCCGCACTAGCACAGATACGCAGTATTTT CASSESRTSTDTQYF
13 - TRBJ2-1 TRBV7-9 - TGTGCCAGCACGATGGCTCCTTACAATGAGCAGTTCTTC CASTMAPYNEQFF
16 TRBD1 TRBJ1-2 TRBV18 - TGTGCCAGCTCACCACCGAGAGACAGGGGGGACTATGGCTACACCTTC CASSPPRDRGDYGYTF
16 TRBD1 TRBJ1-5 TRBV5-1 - TGCGCCAGCAGCTTGGGGGACAGGGATGGCAATCAGCCCCAGCATTTT CASSLGDRDGNQPQHF
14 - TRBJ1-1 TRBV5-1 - TGCGCCAGCAGCTTGGGGGGGGACCCGGGAGAGGCTTTCTTT CASSLGGDPGEAFF
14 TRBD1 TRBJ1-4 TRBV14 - TGTGCCAGCAGCCCGACAGGGTTGAGTGAAAAACTGTTTTTT CASSPTGLSEKLFF
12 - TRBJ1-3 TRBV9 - TGTGCCAGCAGCGGACAGTTAAACACCATATATTTT CASSGQLNTIYF
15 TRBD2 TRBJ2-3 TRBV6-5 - TGTGCCAGCAGTCAGGGACTAGCGGGAGTTTCTACGCAGTATTTT CASSQGLAGVSTQYF
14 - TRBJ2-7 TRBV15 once TGTGCCACCAGCAGAGAGCTAGCTGACTCATATCAGTACTTC CATSRELADSYQYF
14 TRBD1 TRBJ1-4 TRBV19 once TGTGCCAGTAGCGGACAGGGGGCGGGTGAAAAACTGTTTTTT CASSGQGAGEKLFF
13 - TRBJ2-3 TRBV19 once TGTGCCAGTAGTCCACGACTCGCAGATACGCAGTATTTT CASSPRLADTQYF
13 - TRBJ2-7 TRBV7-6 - TGTGCCAGCAGCTTAGCCCCTCAGGGAGAGCAGTACTTC CASSLAPQGEQYF